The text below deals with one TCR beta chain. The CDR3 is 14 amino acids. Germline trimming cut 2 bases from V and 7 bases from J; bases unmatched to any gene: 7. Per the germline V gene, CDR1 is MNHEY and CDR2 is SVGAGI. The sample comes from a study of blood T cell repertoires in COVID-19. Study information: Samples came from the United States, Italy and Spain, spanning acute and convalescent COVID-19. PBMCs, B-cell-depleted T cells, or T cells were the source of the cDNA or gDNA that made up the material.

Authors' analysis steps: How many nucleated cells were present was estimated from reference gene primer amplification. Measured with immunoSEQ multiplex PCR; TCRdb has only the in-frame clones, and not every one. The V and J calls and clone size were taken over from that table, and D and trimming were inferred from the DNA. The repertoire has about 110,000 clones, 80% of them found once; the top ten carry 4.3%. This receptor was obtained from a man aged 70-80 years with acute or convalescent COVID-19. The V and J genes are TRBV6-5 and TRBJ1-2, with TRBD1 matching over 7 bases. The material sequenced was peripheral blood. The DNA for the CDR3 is TGTGCCAGCAGTTACGGCGAGGGGGCGAGTGGCTACACCTTC. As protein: CASSYGEGASGYTF.